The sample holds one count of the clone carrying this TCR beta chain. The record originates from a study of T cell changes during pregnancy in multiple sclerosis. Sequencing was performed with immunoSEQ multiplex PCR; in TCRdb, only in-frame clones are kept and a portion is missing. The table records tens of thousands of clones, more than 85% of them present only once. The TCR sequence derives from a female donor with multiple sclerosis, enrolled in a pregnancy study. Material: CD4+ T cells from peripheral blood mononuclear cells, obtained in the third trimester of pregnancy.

The CDR3 region is CASSWEGLRTEAFF. CDR3 bases: TGTGCCAGCAGCTGGGAGGGATTGCGCACTGAAGCTTTCTTT. The J gene is TRBJ1-1, the V gene TRBV7-8; D not certain. The V end was cut by 4 bases, the J end by 4 bases, with 13 bases between. The germline gives CDR1 SGHVS, CDR2 FQNEAQ. This CDR3 is 14 amino acids long.